A selection of T cell receptor beta chains follows, all from one sample in a study of blood T cell repertoires in COVID-19. Using immunoSEQ multiplex PCR, the repertoire was profiled, and TCRdb retains in-frame clones only, with some absent. The sample holds 130,000 to 150,000 clones; about 84% are singletons and the top ten take 10% to 15%. The sequencing sample was made of peripheral blood. These receptor sequences come from a man between 60 and 70 years old with active or convalescent COVID-19. Each CDR3 is given with its conserved first and last residue. Each record gives: J gene, V gene, D gene, clone size, CDR3 DNA, CDR3 protein. The D gene is left open where the match is weak. Size is stated for part of the rows, as once, few or many counts, or as a class when the clone is expanded.

TRBJ2-6 | TRBV28 | NA | NA | TGTGCCAGCAGTTTTGTAGGGGCCGGGGCCAACGTCCTGACTTTC | CASSFVGAGANVLTF
TRBJ2-7 | TRBV27 | TRBD1 | NA | TGTGCCAGCAGTTTATATGGGACAGGCTCCTACGAGCAGTACTTC | CASSLYGTGSYEQYF
TRBJ1-1 | TRBV18 | TRBD1 | NA | TGTGCCAGCTCGGGCGGACAGGGTACTGAAGCTTTCTTT | CASSGGQGTEAFF
TRBJ1-4 | TRBV4-3 | TRBD1 | NA | TGCGCCAGCAGCCAAAGACAGGGTGAAAAACTGTTTTTT | CASSQRQGEKLFF
TRBJ2-5 | TRBV19 | NA | once | TGTGCCAGTAGTCCATCGGGGGGAGGGGGAGAGACCCAGTACTTC | CASSPSGGGGETQYF
TRBJ2-2 | TRBV7-3 | NA | few | TGTGCCAGCAGCTTAAGAGGAAACACCGGGGAGCTGTTTTTT | CASSLRGNTGELFF
TRBJ2-7 | TRBV28 | TRBD1 | NA | TGTGCCAGCAGTTTTTCGACAGGGGGCTCCTACGAGCAGTACTTC | CASSFSTGGSYEQYF
TRBJ2-2 | TRBV6-6 | NA | NA | TGTGCCAGCAGTTACTTCGGGAACACCGGGGAGCTGTTTTTT | CASSYFGNTGELFF
TRBJ1-2 | TRBV1 | NA | NA | TGCACCAGCAGCGCGAATCGGGGTAACGGCTACACCTTC | CTSSANRGNGYTF
TRBJ2-4 | TRBV18 | NA | once | TGTGCCAGCTCACCGCCGGGAGAAAACATTCAGTACTTC | CASSPPGENIQYF
TRBJ2-2 | TRBV18 | TRBD2 | NA | TGTGCCAGCTCACCCCCGGACGGGAGGACCGGGGAGCTGTTTTTT | CASSPPDGRTGELFF
TRBJ2-7 | TRBV7-9 | TRBD1 | once | TGTGCCAGCAGCACCGGGACAGGGGGCTACGAGCAGTACTTC | CASSTGTGGYEQYF
TRBJ2-5 | TRBV7-2 | NA | NA | TGTGCCAGCAGCTTAAGCAACAGATTACTAGGGGGGACCCAGTACTTC | CASSLSNRLLGGTQYF
TRBJ1-5 | TRBV27 | NA | NA | TGTGCCAGCAGTTTAAGGTTGAGGGCGCAGCCCCAGCATTTT | CASSLRLRAQPQHF
TRBJ1-1 | TRBV6-5 | NA | NA | TGTGCCAGCAGCGGGGGAAGGAACACTGAAGCTTTCTTT | CASSGGRNTEAFF
TRBJ2-5 | TRBV12-3/TRBV12-4 | NA | NA | TGTGCCAGCAGAGGGGACTACCAAGAGACCCAGTACTTC | CASRGDYQETQYF
TRBJ1-1 | TRBV12-3/TRBV12-4 | NA | NA | TGTGCCAGCAGTGAGACAGGACCCGTGGGAGCTTTCTTT | CASSETGPVGAFF
TRBJ2-7 | TRBV29-1 | NA | once | TGCAGCGCCCGAAGAGGCTACGAGCAGTACTTC | CSARRGYEQYF
TRBJ1-2 | TRBV27 | NA | NA | TGTGCCAGCAGTTTATGGGGGGAGGGAGGCTACACCTTC | CASSLWGEGGYTF
TRBJ2-3 | TRBV15 | NA | NA | TGTGCCACCAGCAGAGACAGGGAACTCACAGATACGCAGTATTTT | CATSRDRELTDTQYF
TRBJ1-2 | TRBV7-2 | NA | NA | TGTGCCAGCAGCTTAGATAGTTGGGCAGGAACTAACTATGGCTACACCTTC | CASSLDSWAGTNYGYTF
TRBJ2-5 | TRBV2 | NA | NA | TGTGCCAGCAGCCCCTCGGGGGAGACCCAGTACTTC | CASSPSGETQYF
TRBJ1-2 | TRBV7-9 | NA | NA | TGTGCCAGCAGCTTAAAGGGAGTCGACTATGGCTACACCTTC | CASSLKGVDYGYTF
TRBJ2-7 | TRBV27 | TRBD2 | NA | TGTGCCAGCGCCAGGCTAGCGGCCTACGAGCAGTACTTC | CASARLAAYEQYF
TRBJ1-1 | TRBV4-1 | TRBD1 | once | TGCGCCAGCAGCCTCCAGGGGGTTACTGAAGCTTTCTTT | CASSLQGVTEAFF
TRBJ1-4 | TRBV6-6 | NA | few | TGTGCCAGCAGCCCACGGGGGGGCGCGTATGAAAAACTGTTTTTT | CASSPRGGAYEKLFF
TRBJ2-2 | TRBV7-9 | TRBD1 | NA | TGTGCCAGTACACAGGGGGCGGACACCGGGGAGCTGTTTTTT | CASTQGADTGELFF
TRBJ2-3 | TRBV7-3 | TRBD1 | NA | TGTGCCAGCAGCTCACAGGGGGCGGAAGATACGCAGTATTTT | CASSSQGAEDTQYF
TRBJ2-7 | TRBV7-7 | TRBD2 | once | TGTGCCAGCAGCTTGAGACTAGCGGGAGAACAGTACTTC | CASSLRLAGEQYF
TRBJ1-1 | TRBV19 | NA | NA | TGTGCCAGTAGTATCGTGGAAGGGGGAACTGAAGCTTTCTTT | CASSIVEGGTEAFF
TRBJ2-3 | TRBV28 | TRBD2 | NA | TGTGCCAGCAGTTCCCCGGGACTAGTAACAGATACGCAGTATTTT | CASSSPGLVTDTQYF
TRBJ2-7 | TRBV5-4 | TRBD1 | NA | TGTGCCAGCAGACCCGGGACAGGGGGCGCGTACGAGCAGTACTTC | CASRPGTGGAYEQYF
TRBJ1-2 | TRBV3-1/TRBV3-2 | NA | NA | TGTGCCAGCAGGCGGGGTAGTTATGGCTACACCTTC | CASRRGSYGYTF
TRBJ2-5 | TRBV3-1/TRBV3-2 | NA | NA | TGTGCCAGCAGCCAAGAGGCCCGAGAGACCCAGTACTTC | CASSQEARETQYF
TRBJ2-5 | TRBV7-9 | TRBD1 | NA | TGTGCCAGCAGCTTACCCAGGGGGTTGGTAGAGACCCAGTACTTC | CASSLPRGLVETQYF
TRBJ1-5 | TRBV10-1 | NA | NA | TGCGCCAGCATCAGGACGGGGAGCTATAGCAATCAGCCCCAGCATTTT | CASIRTGSYSNQPQHF
TRBJ1-4 | TRBV14 | NA | NA | TGTGCCAGCAGCCGGATGCGGACAGCAGAAAAACTGTTTTTT | CASSRMRTAEKLFF
TRBJ1-1 | TRBV14 | TRBD1 | once | TGTGCCAGCAGCCCTTCCAGGGGGAAAGCTGAAGCTTTCTTT | CASSPSRGKAEAFF
TRBJ1-5 | TRBV19 | NA | few | TGTGCCAGTAGTATTACGGGAAGTCAGCCCCAGCATTTT | CASSITGSQPQHF
TRBJ2-7 | TRBV18 | TRBD2 | NA | TGTGCCAGCTCACTCCCCGGGGGGAACGACGAGCAGTACTTC | CASSLPGGNDEQYF
TRBJ1-5 | TRBV2 | NA | NA | TGTGCCAGCAGGGAGGGGGGGGCGAATCAGCCCCAGCATTTT | CASREGGANQPQHF
TRBJ2-3 | TRBV4-1 | NA | NA | TGCGCCAGCAGCCAAGAAAGGGGGGATACGCAGTATTTT | CASSQERGDTQYF
TRBJ2-5 | TRBV13 | NA | few | TGTGCCAGCAGCTTGGGCAGGGGGGACCAAGAGACCCAGTACTTC | CASSLGRGDQETQYF
TRBJ2-3 | TRBV7-2 | TRBD2 | NA | TGTGCCAGCAGCTTACCAGCGGGAAGCACAGATACGCAGTATTTT | CASSLPAGSTDTQYF
TRBJ1-1 | TRBV6-5 | NA | NA | TGTGCCAGCAGGTTCACGGTGAACACTGAAGCTTTCTTT | CASRFTVNTEAFF
TRBJ1-2 | TRBV5-1 | NA | NA | TGCGCCAGCAGCTTCGGGGAGTCCTATGGCTACACCTTC | CASSFGESYGYTF
TRBJ1-3 | TRBV2 | NA | NA | TGTGCCAGCAGTGAAATTGGGGGCTCGATGTATGGAAACACCATATATTTT | CASSEIGGSMYGNTIYF
TRBJ2-3 | TRBV7-9 | NA | few | TGTGCCAGCAGCCCCCTACGTGTGACAGAATCTAGCACAGATACGCAGTATTTT | CASSPLRVTESSTDTQYF
TRBJ1-5 | TRBV20-1 | NA | NA | TGCAGTGCCGCAGGGCTTCAGCCCCAGCATTTT | CSAAGLQPQHF
TRBJ1-6 | TRBV19 | TRBD1 | NA | TGTGCCAGTAGTACCCGGGACAGGGGTTCACCCCTCCACTTT | CASSTRDRGSPLHF
TRBJ2-5 | TRBV5-1 | TRBD2 | NA | TGCGCCAGCAGCGGGACTAGCGGGAGGGAGACCCAGTACTTC | CASSGTSGRETQYF
TRBJ2-7 | TRBV27 | NA | NA | TGTGCCAGCAGCGGGCTTGACAGGCCCTACGAGCAGTACTTC | CASSGLDRPYEQYF
TRBJ2-2 | TRBV6-5 | NA | once | TGTGCCAGCAGTTCACGTCAGGGGAGTTCCGGGGAGCTGTTTTTT | CASSSRQGSSGELFF
TRBJ1-3 | TRBV4-1 | TRBD1 | few | TGCGCCAGCAGCCCATCCCCGACAGGGTCATCTGGAAACACCATATATTTT | CASSPSPTGSSGNTIYF
TRBJ1-1 | TRBV6-2/TRBV6-3 | NA | NA | TGTGCCAGCAGTTGGCAGGGAAGTACTGAAGCTTTCTTT | CASSWQGSTEAFF
TRBJ2-7 | TRBV28 | TRBD2 | NA | TGTGCCCTCGGGGGGGCGAGGACCTACGAGCAGTACTTC | CALGGARTYEQYF
TRBJ2-1 | TRBV5-4 | TRBD1 | NA | TGTGCCAGCAGCATATTGTCCGGGACAGGGGTCCATGAGCAGTTCTTC | CASSILSGTGVHEQFF